Each of the 26 T cell receptor beta chains below was sequenced from the same sample in a study of T-cell reconstitution after alpha-beta-depleted transplantation in children. Library preparation (for TCRbeta) was performed with unique molecular identifiers. MiXCR, run by TCRdb on the PCR reads, gives a single entry per CDR3 protein. The table records some 250,000 distinct CDR3 sequences, 12% of them present only once. The material was PBMCs from the stem cell graft donor, obtained from the stem cell graft. The origin of the receptors is a human donor who donated a stem cell graft to a child with acute lymphoblastic leukemia.

The J gene is TRBJ2-2, the V gene TRBV11-1, with a weak D call TRBD1 (6 bases). The CDR3 spans 18 residues. CDR1 SGHAT and CDR2 FQDESV come from the germline V gene (reference sequence). The V gene lost 3 bases and the J gene lost 1 base, with 18 bases spanning the gap. The CDR3 reads CASSFGQRVDVNTGELFF. The CDR3 coding sequence is TGTGCCAGCAGCTTCGGACAGAGGGTCGACGTGAACACCGGGGAGCTGTTTTTT.

CDR3 in amino acids: CSVPVRERYNEQFF. The CDR3 DNA reads as TGCAGCGTTCCGGTCAGGGAGAGGTACAATGAGCAGTTCTTC. The V call is TRBV29-1, the J call TRBJ2-1, with D possibly called TRBD1 or TRBD2 (5 bases each). The CDR3 is 14 amino acids. Trimming removed 5 bases at V and 4 bases at J, with 15 bases between. The germline V gene has CDR1 SQVTM and CDR2 ANQGSEA.

In this sample, this clonotype turned up many times. The rearrangement uses TRBV7-9 and TRBJ1-6; a weak D match, TRBD1 (5 bases). Germline V gene data show CDR1 as SEHNR and CDR2 as FQNEAQ (reference sequence). Trimming cost V 3 bases and J 15 bases, with 18 bases left between them. This CDR3 has 14 residues. The CDR3 sequence: CASSFIGRESVLHF. The CDR3 nucleotides read TGTGCCAGCAGCTTCATTGGCAGGGAGTCAGTCCTCCACTTT.

This clonotype was recorded many times. The rearrangement joins TRBV10-3 to TRBJ2-1; D not certain. Germline V CDR1 and CDR2: ENHRY, SYGVKD. V was cut by 7 bases and J by 1 base, with 11 bases left in between. This CDR3 contains 14 residues. The CDR3 nucleotides read TGTGCCATCAAATTGGGTGGGTCCTACAATGAGCAGTTCTTC. Amino acid sequence: CAIKLGGSYNEQFF.

This clonotype was detected a few times. Its ends do not fully match the called genes, so a read error is possible. The J gene is TRBJ1-4, the V gene TRBV7-7, with 11 positions matching TRBD1. Looked up from germline, CDR1 is SSHAT and CDR2 is FNYEAQ (reference sequence). There are 18 residues in the CDR3. The CDR3 nucleotides read TGTGCTAGCAGACTTTGGGACAGGGGGAAGAGGGTCGGTGAAAAACTGTTTTTT. It is translated as CASRLWDRGKRVGEKLFF.

The table lists this clonotype with many counts. The chain carries TRBV6-2 or TRBV6-3 and TRBJ2-3; 16 nucleotides match TRBD2. Looked up from germline, CDR1 is MNHEY and CDR2 is SVGEGT. The CDR3 runs to 18 residues. V lost 6 bases, J lost 2 bases, and 8 bases stayed unmatched. CDR3 DNA sequence: TGTGCCAGCAGATACGGGACTAGCGGGGGGGTGGCCACAGATACGCAGTATTTT. Amino acid sequence: CASRYGTSGGVATDTQYF.

Ten or more counts support this clonotype. CDR3 sequence (DNA): TGTGCCAGCAGCGGCGGGTCCTCTTACAATGAGCAGTTCTTC. Translated, it gives CASSGGSSYNEQFF. The chain combines TRBV9 with TRBJ2-1; the D gene is possibly TRBD2 (5 bases). Trimming removed 3 bases at V and 4 bases at J, with 11 bases between. The CDR3 sequence is 14 residues long. CDR1 and CDR2 (germline): SGDLS, YYNGEE. Filled out from reference TRBV9 and TRBJ2-1, the complete variable domain reads DSGVTQTPKHLITATGQRVTLRCSPRSGDLSVYWYQQSLDQGLQFLIQYYNGEERAKGNILERFSAQQFPDLHSELNLSSLELGDSALYFCASSGGSSYNEQFFGPGTRLTVL.

The table lists this clonotype with many counts. The chain is built from TRBV6-1 and TRBJ2-7; no definite D call. Trimming cost V 5 bases and J 1 base, with 15 bases left between them. In germline, CDR1 is MNHNS, CDR2 SASEGT. CDR3 length: 15 amino acids. The CDR3 protein is CASSTLSVGSYEQYF. The CDR3 DNA sequence: TGTGCCAGCAGTACCCTATCCGTGGGTTCCTACGAGCAGTACTTC.

The chain is built from TRBV5-1 and TRBJ2-1; D might be TRBD1 (5 bases). V shed 4 bases and J shed 2 bases, with 10 bases lying between them. The CDR3 has 14 residues. Per germline, CDR1 SGHRS and CDR2 YFSETQ. The CDR3 bases are TGCGCCAGCAGCCCAGGGCCCCCCTACAATGAGCAGTTCTTC. Its translation is CASSPGPPYNEQFF.

This clonotype was recorded at least ten times. V gene TRBV5-1 combines with J gene TRBJ1-1, with 11 bases fitting TRBD1. This CDR3 contains 16 residues. J was trimmed by 4 bases and V by 2 bases; bases with no gene match: 7. CDR1 and CDR2 (germline): SGHRS, YFSETQ. In DNA, the CDR3 is TGCGCCAGCAGCTTCGGCGGGACAGGGGGGTTCACTGAAGCTTTCTTT. Protein: CASSFGGTGGFTEAFF.

This clonotype has ten or more counts. The chain carries TRBV20-1 and TRBJ2-7; maybe TRBD2 (5 bases). The CDR3 runs 12 residues. Trimming stripped 5 bases from V and 6 bases from J, with 14 bases between. Per the germline V gene, CDR1 is DFQATT and CDR2 is SNEGSKA (reference sequence). DNA for the CDR3: TGCAGTGCTGTTAGACCCGCGGGCGAGCAGTACTTC. Protein: CSAVRPAGEQYF.

This clonotype was recorded at least ten times. The gene calls are TRBV10-3 and TRBJ2-1; D possibly matches TRBD1 or TRBD2 (5 bases each). CDR1 is ENHRY and CDR2 is SYGVKD in the germline V gene. The CDR3 is 14 residues long. Trimming cost V 7 bases and J 5 bases, with 15 bases left between them. CDR3 sequence (DNA): TGTGCCATCACGAGGGGCAACAGAAACAATGAGCAGTTCTTC. Protein product: CAITRGNRNNEQFF.

This clonotype was found many times. This chain's CDR3 is CASSQDPGGRFENIQYF. In nucleotides, the CDR3 is TGCGCCAGCAGCCAAGATCCGGGGGGGCGTTTCGAAAACATTCAGTACTTC. The V call is TRBV4-1, the J call TRBJ2-4; TRBD2 aligns across 8 bases. Trimming took 0 bases from V and 5 from J; bases not matched to a gene: 9. This CDR3 region has 17 residues. CDR1 is MGHRA, CDR2 YSYEKL, per germline.

The table lists this clonotype with a few counts. This chain links TRBV7-3 with TRBJ1-1; D not resolved. CDR3 length equals 16 residues. The V end lost 1 base, the J end lost 1 base, and 13 bases lay between the germline ends. Germline V lookup: CDR1 SGHTA, CDR2 FQGTGA. The CDR3 sequence: CASSLNRAGGNTEAFF. CDR3 DNA sequence: TGTGCCAGCAGCTTAAACCGGGCCGGTGGGAACACTGAAGCTTTCTTT.

This clonotype has at least ten counts. This sequence joins TRBV20-1 and TRBJ2-3; D unresolved. Trimming pared 2 bases from V and 6 bases from J, leaving 9 bases between. From germline, CDR1 is DFQATT and CDR2 SNEGSKA (reference sequence). The CDR3 contains 12 residues. Written as DNA, the CDR3 is TGCAGTGCTAGATCAACCGGGGATACGCAGTATTTT. It is translated as CSARSTGDTQYF.

A word on this clonotype: One end of the junction is discordant with germline, which a read error may explain. CDR3 bases: TGTGCCAGCAGTTCTACCGGGAGCAGCGGGGGGCTGTTTTTT. Translated: CASSSTGSSGGLFF. V and J are TRBV28 and TRBJ2-2, with 8 bases identical to TRBD2. CDR1 is MDHEN and CDR2 is SYDVKM in the germline V gene. CDR3 size: 14 residues.

This clonotype was seen many times. The CDR3 nucleotides are TGCAGTGCTTCCCGAGATAGACAGAACTACAATGAGCAGTTCTTC. Its protein product is CSASRDRQNYNEQFF. This chain connects TRBV20-1 to TRBJ2-1; perhaps TRBD1 as D (5 bases). The CDR3 loop spans 15 amino acids. Trimming took 5 bases from V and 3 from J, leaving 17 bases between them. Germline V gene lookup returns CDR1 DFQATT and CDR2 SNEGSKA (reference sequence).

This clonotype was counted ten times or more. The chain joins TRBV28 to TRBJ2-1; no reliable D call. The CDR3 covers 13 residues. Trimming took off 1 base at V and 10 bases at J, with 11 bases between the two ends. Germline V CDR1 and CDR2: MDHEN, SYDVKM. DNA for the CDR3: TGTGCCAGCAGTTTATCGACTGGGAACGAGCAGTTCTTC. Its protein product is CASSLSTGNEQFF.

This clonotype was recorded a few times. The chain carries TRBV5-1 and TRBJ2-5, with D perhaps matching TRBD2 (6 bases). Germline V lookup: CDR1 SGHRS, CDR2 YFSETQ. The CDR3 is 15 amino acids. The V end lost 6 bases, the J end lost 1 base, and 16 bases lay between the germline ends. CDR3 loop: CASTFLSGLQETQYF. CDR3 sequence (DNA): TGCGCCAGCACCTTCCTGTCGGGACTCCAAGAGACCCAGTACTTC.

The sample holds many counts of this clonotype. The gene calls are TRBV3-1 and TRBJ2-7; D is uncertain. Germline values: CDR1 LGHDT, CDR2 YNNKEL (reference sequence). The CDR3 sequence is 13 residues long. The V end lost 3 bases, the J end lost 3 bases, and 9 bases lay between the germline ends. The CDR3 region is CASSQIGLYEQYF. The DNA for the CDR3 is TGTGCCAGCAGCCAGATCGGCCTCTACGAGCAGTACTTC.

This clonotype was observed many times. This chain joins TRBV20-1 and TRBJ1-3; TRBD1 might be the D (5 bases). Germline V gives CDR1 DFQATT, CDR2 SNEGSKA (reference sequence). This CDR3 contains 12 residues. Trimming removed 3 bases from V and 5 bases from J, with 8 bases in between. DNA for the CDR3: TGCAGTGCTAGTAAGGGGCGAAACACCATATATTTT. Translation gives CSASKGRNTIYF.

This clonotype has ten or more counts. The rearrangement uses TRBV12-3 or TRBV12-4 and TRBJ1-3; D not resolved. V was cut by 5 bases and J by 0 bases, with 8 bases left in between. CDR3 length: 14 amino acids. The CDR3 nucleotides are TGTGCCAGCAGTAAGAGGGACTCTGGAAACACCATATATTTT. Protein: CASSKRDSGNTIYF.

This clonotype was counted between two and nine times. This chain joins TRBV7-2 and TRBJ2-7; no definite D call. V shed 2 bases and J shed 2 bases, with 10 bases lying between them. The CDR3 loop spans 14 amino acids. From germline, CDR1 is SGHTA and CDR2 FQGNSA. The CDR3 region has the DNA TGTGCCAGCAGCTTAAACAGCGCAGCCTACGAGCAGTACTTC. Translating gives CASSLNSAAYEQYF.

This clonotype was seen many times. V is TRBV27 and J is TRBJ2-2, with D uncertain. CDR3 length equals 11 residues. The V end lost 5 bases, the J end lost 5 bases, and 3 bases lay between the germline ends. Germline CDR1 is MNHEY and CDR2 is SMNVEV (reference sequence). The CDR3 sequence is CASSDTGELFF. CDR3 DNA: TGTGCCAGCAGTGATACCGGGGAGCTGTTTTTT.

For this clonotype: A read error may be the cause here, since a much bigger clone is one base away. The chain is built from TRBV12-3 or TRBV12-4 and TRBJ2-7; tentatively, D is TRBD1 or TRBD2 (5 bases each). The V end lost 8 bases, the J end lost 4 bases, and 18 bases lay between the germline ends. The CDR3 consists of 14 residues. CDR3 in amino acids: CASGGQGDLYEQYF. Written as DNA, the CDR3 is TGTGCCAGCGGCGGGCAGGGAGATTTGTACGAGCAGTACTTC.

This clonotype has a count of ten or more. The J gene is TRBJ2-1, the V gene TRBV27; D is undetermined. The CDR3 runs to 10 residues. V was cut by 7 bases and J by 8 bases, with 6 bases left in between. The germline gives CDR1 MNHEY, CDR2 SMNVEV (reference sequence). The CDR3 reads CASIGDEQFF. Written as DNA, the CDR3 is TGTGCCAGCATAGGAGATGAGCAGTTCTTC.